This T cell receptor (beta chain) was found in a study of T-cell reconstitution after alpha-beta-depleted transplantation in children. As it was prepared, the TCRbeta library received unique molecular identifiers. One entry per CDR3 protein, called by TCRdb with MiXCR from the PCR reads. The top ten hold less than 3.5% of the sample, which has more than 200,000 distinct CDR3 sequences, roughly a quarter seen once. The ends were cut back, 1 base at V and 7 bases at J, with 7 bases in the middle. This CDR3 contains 12 residues. Germline V gene lookup returns CDR1 WSHSY and CDR2 SAAADI. This clonotype was found a few times.

The chain recombines TRBV10-2 with TRBJ1-1; weak D call: TRBD1 (6 bases). The origin of this receptor is a girl aged 2 to 9 with Fanconi anemia, due to receive a stem cell transplant. The sample consisted of PBMCs, taken before TCRalphabeta/CD19-depleted stem cell transplant. CDR3 region: CASSELGGEAFF. The CDR3, as DNA: TGCGCCAGCAGTGAGTTAGGGGGTGAAGCTTTCTTT.